Sequencing of this TCR beta chain was carried out in a study of early T cells in non-severe SARS-CoV-2 infection. Overall study results and limits: Matching results from VDJdb favored anti-spike CD8 responses, leaving private and CD4 specificities undetected.

TCRdb passed the 5' RACE reads through MiXCR, listing each CDR3 protein once. The sample includes about 60,000 distinct CDR3 sequences, roughly 5.5% seen only once; the top ten take roughly 7%. Germline CDR1 SGHTA, CDR2 FQGNSA. Trimming removed 0 bases at V and 5 bases at J, with 7 bases between. The CDR3 covers 14 residues. This clonotype was detected many times. What it recognizes is unknown. This sequence was found in an adult who was a healthcare worker with PCR-confirmed SARS-CoV-2 infection or an uninfected control (not recorded which). The V and J genes are TRBV7-2 and TRBJ2-2; D gene uncertain. The sequencing sample was made of whole blood. The CDR3 DNA follows: TGTGCCAGCAGCTTAGCAACAAGGACCGGGGAGCTGTTTTTT. It translates to CASSLATRTGELFF.